The T cell receptor beta chain described here comes from a study of blood T cell repertoires in COVID-19. This clone appeared a single time. The CDR3 length is 14 residues. Germline CDR1 and CDR2: LNHDA and SQIVND (reference sequence). V lost 5 bases, J lost 13 bases, and 18 bases lay in between. Sequencing was performed with immunoSEQ multiplex PCR; in TCRdb, only in-frame clones are kept and a portion is missing. The sample yields hundreds of thousands of clones, 70% to 90% seen once. This clonotype originated in a woman between 18 and 29 years old who had been exposed to COVID-19. The material sequenced was PBMCs or T cells enriched from blood (not recorded which). The chain uses TRBV19 and TRBJ1-6; a possible D gene is TRBD1 (6 bases). CDR3 sequence reads: CASSWEQGPFPLHF. CDR3 DNA: TGTGCCAGTAGTTGGGAACAGGGCCCCTTCCCCCTCCACTTT.